This T cell receptor beta chain appears in the sequencing data of a study of blood T cell repertoires in COVID-19 (dated by TCRdb to 2020 to 2022). Concerning the study at large: The collaborator samples originated in the United States, Italy and Spain and spanned the acute and convalescent phases of COVID-19. The prospective study material was composed of cDNA or gDNA derived from T cells, B-cell-depleted T cells, or PBMCs. Subjects who had been exposed to COVID-19, were actively infected with it, or had recovered from it provided the deeply sampled blood TCRbeta repertoires that made up the dataset. The repertoires were released in a freely available public database intended as a resource for research on the immune response to SARS-CoV-2. The samples were drawn from the first 160 participants of the ongoing ImmuneRACE study and from 950 to 1,500 subjects provided by 6 global collaborators. Nearly every sample came with metadata listing a de-identified subject ID, COVID-19 status, age in years and sex. Where HLA class I and class II types were available, the types were taken from metadata supplied by the sample provider, not from assay-based typing. Overall study results and their limits: Clinical and demographic metadata were provided uncurated, with the amount varying by source and participant.

A single count supports this clone. Its antigen has not been determined. Base qualities were left out, and no much larger clone turns up one base away. The collaborating institutions used their own protocols to collect whole blood in K2EDTA tubes. For TCRbeta analysis, collaborator samples were shipped as frozen whole blood, as isolated PBMCs, or as DNA extracted from either sample type. TCRbeta CDR3 regions were amplified from genomic DNA by means of the immunoSEQ Assay, a bias-controlled multiplex PCR. Per the authors' processing: The number of nucleated cells in each sample was estimated from the amplification of reference gene primers within the assay. Sequence reads were collapsed and filtered to measure the absolute abundance of every unique TCRbeta CDR3 rearrangement. For each sample, productive Simpson clonality was calculated as the square root of Simpson's diversity index over productive rearrangements. TCRdb obtained this table from immuneACCESS and retained in-frame rearrangements with V and J assigned. These tables miss some clones; where compared with another copy, unresolved V genes account for less than half of the shortfall, and the remainder is unexplained. That table furnishes V, J and clone size, whereas the DNA furnished D and trimming. This sample holds 180,000 or so clones; around 90% were observed only once. Of the sample, around 7% is held by the ten largest clones.

Trimming costs V 0 bases and J 3 bases, and their ends lie 3 bases apart. The CDR3 has 12 amino acids, counting the end cysteine and phenylalanine. Just CDR3 DNA is preserved here, 36 bases in frame from base 1. For CDR1 and CDR2, the germline V gene (reference sequence) lists MNHNY and SVGAGI. The chain employs TRBV6-6 and TRBJ2-7; no confident D gene assignment can be made. The sequencing sample was made of peripheral blood. The TCR originated in a man aged 40-49 years with acute or convalescent COVID-19. The base sequence is TGTGCCAGCAGTTACTCCTACTACGAGCAGTACTTC. The encoded protein is CASSYSYYEQYF.